Below, 32 T cell receptor beta chains from the same sample are listed, as sequenced in a study of human T cells and chemical hapten exposure. TCRdb itself ran the RACE reads through MiXCR, one entry per CDR3 protein. The data show tens of thousands of distinct CDR3 sequences, approximately 9% seen once. Time point indicated: patch test 2, 6 weeks after DPC sensitization. Stated treatment: therapeutic diphenylcyclopropenone sensitization with weekly scalp DPC. Material: whole blood, obtained in connection with sensitization to the hapten diphenylcyclopropenone (DPC). These receptors came from a man aged 30-40 years with alopecia areata. Some clones in this sample may be carry-over from other donors' samples.

The chain recombines TRBV19 with TRBJ2-7; 7 bases line up with TRBD2. Germline V gene sequence: CDR1 LNHDA, CDR2 SQIVND (reference sequence). CDR3 length equals 13 residues. V was pared by 1 base and J by 5 bases, with 2 bases of the junction left unmatched. CDR3 loop: CASSIAGGDEQYF. CDR3 DNA sequence: TGTGCCAGTAGTATAGCGGGAGGAGACGAGCAGTACTTC.

With respect to this clonotype: A much larger clone lies one base from this, so it may be a read error. J is TRBJ1-1 and V is TRBV20-1; D may be TRBD1 (5 bases). In germline, CDR1 is DFQATT, CDR2 SNEGSKA (reference sequence). The V gene lost 5 bases and the J gene lost 1 base, with 17 bases spanning the gap. This CDR3 spans 15 amino acids. The CDR3 loop reads CSAFRPGAANTEAFF. The DNA for the CDR3 is TGCAGTGCTTTCCGCCCCGGGGCGGCGAACACTGAAGCTTTCTTT.

At least ten counts were recorded for this clonotype. The rearrangement uses TRBV7-9 and TRBJ1-1; D unclear. V was clipped by 2 bases and J by 8 bases, with 6 bases between them. The CDR3 is 11 amino acids. CDR1 SEHNR and CDR2 FQNEAQ come from the germline V gene (reference sequence). The CDR3 reads CASSLSTEAFF. CDR3 bases: TGTGCCAGCAGCTTAAGTACAGAAGCTTTCTTT.

This clonotype occurred a few times. This sequence joins TRBV29-1 and TRBJ1-1; TRBD1 matches at 7 bases. Germline V gives CDR1 SQVTM, CDR2 ANQGSEA. The CDR3 has 10 residues. The J segment lost 4 bases and the V segment lost 7 bases, leaving 0 bases of the junction unmatched. CDR3 nucleotide sequence: TGCAGCGGGGACAGCACTGAAGCTTTCTTT. Protein sequence: CSGDSTEAFF. Filled out from reference TRBV29-1 and TRBJ1-1, the complete variable domain reads SAVISQKPSRDICQRGTSLTIQCQVDSQVTMMFWYRQQPGQSLTLIATANQGSEATYESGFVIDKFPISRPNLTFSTLTVSNMSPEDSSIYLCSGDSTEAFFGQGTRLTVV.

This clonotype was observed at least ten times. The CDR3 DNA reads as TGTGCCAGTACCCATCGAGCAGGGAGCGATCAGCCCCAGCATTTT. Its protein product is CASTHRAGSDQPQHF. This sequence joins TRBV19 and TRBJ1-5, with D perhaps matching TRBD1 (5 bases). The CDR3 runs 15 residues. Germline assignment: CDR1 LNHDA and CDR2 SQIVND (reference sequence). V lost 7 bases and J lost 5, with 18 bases in between.

The rearrangement uses TRBV18 and TRBJ1-5; no clear D gene. This CDR3 contains 13 residues. The V and J ends lost 3 bases and 7 bases respectively, with 10 bases between them. The germline CDR1 and CDR2 sequences are KGHSH and LQKENI. CDR3 bases: TGTGCCAGCTCACCCGAGGGTGACCAGCCCCAGCATTTT. Translating gives CASSPEGDQPQHF.

In its sample, this clonotype was seen many times. V is TRBV20-1 and J is TRBJ2-1; 10 bases align to TRBD2. V trimming: 3 bases; J trimming: 4 bases; junction bases outside the gene matches: 6. The CDR3 extends over 15 amino acids. Germline CDR1 DFQATT, CDR2 SNEGSKA (reference sequence). The CDR3 DNA reads as TGCAGTGCTAGTTTCCCGACTAGCGGGTACAATGAGCAGTTCTTC. Translating it yields CSASFPTSGYNEQFF.

This clonotype was picked up a small number of times. The rearrangement uses TRBV5-6 and TRBJ2-7; 16 nucleotides match TRBD2. The CDR3 length is 17 residues. Per germline, CDR1 SGHDT and CDR2 YYEEEE. V trimming: 3 bases; J trimming: 9 bases; junction bases outside the gene matches: 12. CDR3 amino acids: CASSSTAGTSGRVPQYF. CDR3 nucleotide sequence: TGTGCCAGCAGCTCGACAGCTGGGACTAGCGGGAGGGTTCCGCAGTACTTC. Filled out from reference TRBV5-6 and TRBJ2-7, the complete variable domain reads DAGVTQSPTHLIKTRGQQVTLRCSPKSGHDTVSWYQQALGQGPQFIFQYYEEEERQRGNFPDRFSGHQFPNYSSELNVNALLLGDSALYLCASSSTAGTSGRVPQYFGPGTRLTVT.

The J gene is TRBJ2-7, the V gene TRBV6-1; 7 bases agree with TRBD1. After removal of 4 bases from V and 5 bases from J, the junction contained 5 bases not matched to a gene. The CDR3 contains 13 residues. CDR1 MNHNS and CDR2 SASEGT come from the germline V gene. The CDR3 DNA reads as TGTGCCAGCAGTGGAGACCAGGGGGACGAGCAGTACTTC. Amino acids: CASSGDQGDEQYF.

This clonotype has only a few counts. The chain employs TRBV3-1 and TRBJ2-6; D gene ambiguous. Trimming pared 0 bases from V and 2 bases from J, leaving 8 bases between. Germline loops: CDR1 LGHDT, CDR2 YNNKEL (reference sequence). The CDR3 spans 16 residues. The CDR3 is CASSQESPAGANVLTF. The CDR3 DNA is TGTGCCAGCAGCCAAGAAAGCCCAGCTGGGGCCAACGTCCTGACTTTC. Drawing the rest from reference TRBV3-1 and TRBJ2-6, the complete variable domain is DTAVSQTPKYLVTQMGNDKSIKCEQNLGHDTMYWYKQDSKKFLKIMFSYNNKELIINETVPNRFSPKSPDKAHLNLHINSLELGDSAVYFCASSQESPAGANVLTFGAGSRLTVL.

V and J are TRBV3-1 and TRBJ2-2; D perhaps matches TRBD1 (6 bases). Trimming took off 0 bases at V and 4 bases at J, with 12 bases between the two ends. CDR3 length: 16 residues. Germline-derived CDR1 and CDR2 are LGHDT and YNNKEL (reference sequence). CDR3 residues: CASSQETGFVTGELFF. The CDR3 bases are TGTGCCAGCAGCCAAGAAACAGGGTTCGTCACCGGGGAGCTGTTTTTT. The full variable domain, rest sourced from reference TRBV3-1 and TRBJ2-2, is DTAVSQTPKYLVTQMGNDKSIKCEQNLGHDTMYWYKQDSKKFLKIMFSYNNKELIINETVPNRFSPKSPDKAHLNLHINSLELGDSAVYFCASSQETGFVTGELFFGEGSRLTVL.

This clonotype was counted at least ten times. The CDR3 coding sequence is TGTGCCAGCAGGCAACGGGGACAGGCGATCTCTAGCACAGATACGCAGTATTTT. As protein: CASRQRGQAISSTDTQYF. V and J are TRBV2 and TRBJ2-3; 8 bases match TRBD1. CDR1 and CDR2 from the germline V gene are SNHLY and FYNNEI. The V and J ends lost 6 bases and 0 bases, in that order; junction bases with no gene match: 14. The CDR3 runs to 18 residues.

In its sample, this clonotype was seen many times. The rearrangement links TRBV30 to TRBJ2-7, with 7 bases that match TRBD2. The length of the CDR3 is 14 residues. Germline CDR1 GTSNPN, CDR2 SVGIG (reference sequence). The J segment lost 4 bases and the V segment lost 1 base, leaving 7 bases of the junction unmatched. The CDR3 is CAWSGGGSMYEQYF. The DNA for the CDR3 is TGTGCCTGGAGTGGCGGCGGGAGTATGTACGAGCAGTACTTC.

The chain carries TRBV5-1 and TRBJ1-3, with D possibly matching TRBD1 (5 bases). The CDR3 loop spans 15 amino acids. The germline CDR1 and CDR2 sequences are SGHRS and YFSETQ. The V end was cut by 5 bases, the J end by 1 base, with 13 bases between. The CDR3: CASRPGPDSGNTIYF. The DNA for the CDR3 is TGCGCCAGCAGACCGGGACCGGATTCTGGAAACACCATATATTTT.

This clonotype was seen a handful of times. The chain joins TRBV7-3 to TRBJ1-1, with D possibly being TRBD1 (5 bases). Germline V CDR1 and CDR2: SGHTA, FQGTGA. V gave up 2 bases and J gave up 4 bases, with 11 bases separating them. CDR3 length: 14 residues. The CDR3 DNA follows: TGTGCCAGCAGCTTAGAGGCAGGGCTCACTGAAGCTTTCTTT. It codes for CASSLEAGLTEAFF.

This clonotype has just a few counts. The V gene is TRBV30, the J gene TRBJ1-5; D may be TRBD1 (5 bases). The CDR3 has 17 residues. Germline assignment: CDR1 GTSNPN and CDR2 SVGIG (reference sequence). V lost 3 bases and J lost 0, with 18 bases in between. This CDR3 is CAWSGGGTGYSNQPQHF. Here the CDR3 DNA reads TGTGCCTGGAGCGGGGGAGGCACGGGATATAGCAATCAGCCCCAGCATTTT.

This clonotype was counted many times. V is TRBV13 and J is TRBJ2-3; 12 nucleotides match TRBD2. The CDR3 has 15 residues. The trim removed 5 bases at V and 4 bases at J, leaving 4 bases unmatched. The germline CDR1 and CDR2 sequences are PRHDT and FYEKMQ (reference sequence). The CDR3 reads CASSTSGGRADTQYF. The CDR3 coding sequence is TGTGCCAGCAGCACTAGCGGGGGGCGGGCAGATACGCAGTATTTT.

This clonotype was observed many times. This rearrangement joins TRBV4-1 to TRBJ1-1; D may be TRBD1 (5 bases). Germline V lookup: CDR1 MGHRA, CDR2 YSYEKL. Trimming shortened V by 1 base and J by 3 bases, and 21 bases separated the two germline ends. The CDR3 runs 18 residues. CDR3 sequence: CASSQAPPQDWGDTEAFF. In DNA, the CDR3 is TGCGCCAGCAGCCAAGCTCCTCCGCAGGACTGGGGGGACACTGAAGCTTTCTTT.

Ten or more counts support this clonotype. In nucleotides, the CDR3 is TGTGCCAGCAGCTTTCTCCGGGCCCAAAGGGGGAGGGCAGATACGCAGTATTTT. It translates to CASSFLRAQRGRADTQYF. J is TRBJ2-3 and V is TRBV7-9, with D possibly TRBD2 on 7 matching bases. The V end was cut by 3 bases, the J end by 4 bases, with 23 bases between. Germline CDR1 and CDR2: SEHNR and FQNEAQ (reference sequence). CDR3 length: 18 residues.

This sequence joins TRBV3-1 and TRBJ2-2; TRBD2 agrees at 10 bases. This CDR3 is 16 amino acids long. CDR1 is LGHDT, CDR2 YNNKEL, per germline (reference sequence). Trimming removed 0 bases from V and 6 bases from J; junction bases left unmatched: 4. CDR3: CASSQDLLAGAGELFF. Written as DNA, the CDR3 is TGTGCCAGCAGCCAAGATTTGCTAGCGGGAGCCGGGGAGCTGTTTTTT.

This clonotype has more than one count but fewer than ten. The genes are TRBV20-1 and TRBJ2-7, with a tentative D call TRBD2 (5 bases). CDR3 length equals 12 residues. The germline gives CDR1 DFQATT, CDR2 SNEGSKA (reference sequence). The DNA of the CDR3 is TGCAGGGAGAGCGGTTTCGACTACGAGCAGTACTTC. Translation gives CRESGFDYEQYF.

The table lists this clonotype with many counts. The V gene is TRBV14, the J gene TRBJ1-2; no clear D gene. The V and J ends lost 4 bases and 4 bases respectively, with 7 bases between them. Germline V gene sequence: CDR1 SGHDN, CDR2 FVKESK. The CDR3 length is 12 residues. The CDR3 region is CASSLDTYGYTF. The CDR3 DNA sequence: TGTGCCAGCAGCCTAGACACCTATGGCTACACCTTC.

The sample holds a few counts of this clonotype. The chain joins TRBV5-6 to TRBJ2-7, with D maybe TRBD1 (5 bases). Germline values: CDR1 SGHDT, CDR2 YYEEEE. The CDR3 totals 16 residues. The V gene lost 0 bases and the J gene lost 7 bases, with 20 bases spanning the gap. CDR3 sequence (DNA): TGTGCCAGCAGCTTGGGGCAGGGCAGAGGCGATAGAGAGCAGTACTTC. It yields the protein CASSLGQGRGDREQYF.

This clonotype appeared many times. The chain carries TRBV29-1 and TRBJ1-2; D is possibly TRBD1 (5 bases). V was cut by 7 bases and J by 9 bases, with 15 bases left in between. CDR3 length: 11 amino acids. CDR1 is SQVTM and CDR2 is ANQGSEA in the germline V gene. This chain's CDR3 is CSGVGRGRYTF. Written as DNA, the CDR3 is TGCAGCGGGGTAGGCCGGGGCCGCTACACCTTC.

Many counts were recorded for this clonotype. This chain connects TRBV12-3 or TRBV12-4 to TRBJ2-2; D ambiguous. Trimming took off 6 bases at V and 5 bases at J, with 10 bases between the two ends. The CDR3 totals 13 residues. The CDR3 loop is CASRLEGTGELFF. The DNA of the CDR3 is TGTGCCAGCAGACTGGAAGGGACCGGGGAGCTGTTTTTT.

In its sample, this clonotype was seen many times. This chain connects TRBV3-1 to TRBJ2-7; 8 nucleotides align to TRBD1. CDR1 and CDR2 (germline): LGHDT, YNNKEL (reference sequence). V lost 0 bases and J lost 2; bases outside the gene matches: 12. The CDR3 has 18 amino acids. CDR3 sequence reads: CASSQDMGTGTGAYEQYF. Here the CDR3 DNA reads TGTGCCAGCAGCCAAGATATGGGCACCGGGACAGGTGCCTACGAGCAGTACTTC.

In its sample, this clonotype was seen a few times. The V gene is TRBV20-1, the J gene TRBJ2-1; unclear D gene. Trimming shortened V by 8 bases and J by 10 bases, and 18 bases separated the two germline ends. Germline CDR1 and CDR2: DFQATT and SNEGSKA (reference sequence). The CDR3 loop spans 12 amino acids. CDR3 residues: CSSTLDTREQFF. The CDR3 DNA follows: TGCAGTTCCACACTGGATACAAGGGAGCAGTTCTTC.

This clonotype was observed many times. The chain links TRBV29-1 to TRBJ1-3; D is undetermined. Trimming stripped 2 bases from V and 1 base from J, with 12 bases between. There are 15 residues in the CDR3. Germline CDR1 SQVTM, CDR2 ANQGSEA. The CDR3 region is CSVESPTHSGNTIYF. The CDR3 nucleotides read TGCAGCGTTGAATCCCCGACCCATTCTGGAAACACCATATATTTT. Based on the CDR3 plus reference TRBV29-1 and TRBJ1-3, the full variable domain is SAVISQKPSRDICQRGTSLTIQCQVDSQVTMMFWYRQQPGQSLTLIATANQGSEATYESGFVIDKFPISRPNLTFSTLTVSNMSPEDSSIYLCSVESPTHSGNTIYFGEGSWLTVV.

There are many counts of this clonotype. The DNA for the CDR3 is TGTGCCAGTAGTATTAACGGCCAAGAGACCCAGTACTTC. Its protein is CASSINGQETQYF. The genes are TRBV19 and TRBJ2-5; D is uncertain. This CDR3 has 13 residues. From germline, CDR1 is LNHDA and CDR2 SQIVND (reference sequence). Trimming stripped 3 bases from V and 1 base from J, with 6 bases between.

The genes are TRBV11-2 and TRBJ2-5; D is ambiguous. The CDR3 covers 13 residues. Trimming pared 3 bases from V and 0 bases from J, leaving 5 bases between. The germline V gene encodes CDR1 SGHAT and CDR2 FQNNGV. The DNA for the CDR3 is TGTGCCAGCAGCTTTTCAGACCAAGAGACCCAGTACTTC. This codes for CASSFSDQETQYF.

This clonotype has just a few counts. The gene calls are TRBV6-5 and TRBJ2-3; a possible D gene is TRBD1 (5 bases). V lost 4 bases and J 2 bases, leaving 16 bases between the germline ends. There are 16 residues in the CDR3. Germline V gene lookup returns CDR1 MNHEY and CDR2 SVGAGI. In nucleotides, the CDR3 is TGTGCCAGCAGTTTTAACAGGAGACGCGCCACAGATACGCAGTATTTT. This sequence encodes CASSFNRRRATDTQYF.

This clonotype was seen repeatedly, ten times or more. The chain couples TRBV20-1 to TRBJ2-1; 9 positions agree with TRBD2. The CDR3 sequence is 14 residues long. Trimming took 7 bases from V and 4 from J; bases not matched to a gene: 8. CDR1 and CDR2 (germline): DFQATT, SNEGSKA (reference sequence). The CDR3 reads CSVATSGLYNEQFF. DNA for the CDR3: TGCAGTGTTGCGACTAGCGGTCTTTACAATGAGCAGTTCTTC.